The 29 T cell receptor beta chains reported below all come from one sample, sequenced in a study of blood T cell repertoires in COVID-19. The method was immunoSEQ multiplex PCR; TCRdb's version includes in-frame clones alone and lacks a portion of them. This repertoire shows 200,000 to 250,000 clones, 86% found once; its top ten account for 9.5% to 13%. Material: peripheral blood. These receptors were taken from a woman in her forties or fifties with COVID-19, enrolled during active disease.

CDR3 coding DNA: TGTGCCAGCAGGGCTAGCTCCTATAATTCACCCCTCCACTTT. This sequence encodes CASRASSYNSPLHF. The rearrangement links TRBV6-5 to TRBJ1-6, with unresolved D. The CDR3 covers 14 residues. Germline V gene data show CDR1 as MNHEY and CDR2 as SVGAGI. Trimming shortened V by 6 bases and J by 0 bases, and 6 bases separated the two germline ends.

The chain uses TRBV3-1 (or the pseudogene TRBV3-2) and TRBJ2-2; the D is unclear. With 1 base removed from V and 5 bases from J, the gap between germline ends came to 11 bases. Germline-derived CDR1 and CDR2 are LGHDT and YNNKEL (reference sequence). This CDR3 spans 15 amino acids. Here the CDR3 reads CASSQGRRMTGELFF. The CDR3 nucleotides are TGTGCCAGCAGCCAAGGACGGCGGATGACCGGGGAGCTGTTTTTT.

The chain is built from TRBV9 and TRBJ1-5; D gene ambiguous. The length of the CDR3 is 13 residues. Looked up from germline, CDR1 is SGDLS and CDR2 is YYNGEE. V lost 0 bases and J lost 4, with 5 bases in between. As DNA, the CDR3 is TGTGCCAGCAGCGTAGCCCAGAATCAGCCCCAGCATTTT. Translating gives CASSVAQNQPQHF.

The V call is TRBV12-5, the J call TRBJ1-5; TRBD1 might be the D (6 bases). The V end lost 4 bases, the J end lost 5 bases, and 12 bases lay between the germline ends. The germline gives CDR1 LGHNT, CDR2 FRNRAP. This CDR3 is 14 amino acids long. CDR3 bases: TGTGCTAGTGGTTCACAGGGAGGGGATCAGCCCCAGCATTTT. Protein: CASGSQGGDQPQHF. Filled out from reference TRBV12-5 and TRBJ1-5, the complete variable domain reads DARVTQTPRHKVTEMGQEVTMRCQPILGHNTVFWYRQTMMQGLELLAYFRNRAPLDDSGMPKDRFSAEMPDATLATLKIQPSEPRDSAVYFCASGSQGGDQPQHFGDGTRLSIL.

The V gene is TRBV5-6, the J gene TRBJ2-7; possible D gene TRBD2, 5 bases. Germline V gene lookup returns CDR1 SGHDT and CDR2 YYEEEE. The CDR3 is 14 residues long. The V end was cut by 1 base, the J end by 4 bases, with 12 bases between. Written as DNA, the CDR3 is TGTGCCAGCAGCTTGTTTCGCCGGGGATACGAGCAGTACTTC. Its protein product is CASSLFRRGYEQYF.

This chain joins TRBV5-4 and TRBJ2-1, with TRBD1 matching 8 bases. The trim removed 2 bases at V and 8 bases at J, leaving 3 bases unmatched. Germline V lookup: CDR1 SGHNT, CDR2 YYREEE (reference sequence). This CDR3 spans 13 amino acids. CDR3 in DNA: TGTGCCAGCAGCTTACAGACAGGGGATGAGCAGTTCTTC. Its translation: CASSLQTGDEQFF.

The rearrangement joins TRBV18 to TRBJ2-3; D might be TRBD1 (6 bases). CDR3 size: 16 residues. Trimming took 2 bases from V and 0 from J, leaving 12 bases between them. Germline V gene data show CDR1 as KGHSH and CDR2 as LQKENI. Here the CDR3 DNA reads TGTGCCAGCTCACCATTAGGGGGTGCTAGCACAGATACGCAGTATTTT. Translated: CASSPLGGASTDTQYF.

The V gene is TRBV19, the J gene TRBJ1-2; 9 nucleotides agree with TRBD1. The length of the CDR3 is 14 residues. After removal of 5 bases from V and 2 bases from J, the junction contained 3 bases not matched to a gene. The germline V gene encodes CDR1 LNHDA and CDR2 SQIVND (reference sequence). CDR3 region: CASSPGTGNYGYTF. The CDR3 nucleotides are TGTGCCAGTAGTCCCGGGACAGGGAACTATGGCTACACCTTC.

This chain joins TRBV7-2 and TRBJ2-1, with D hard to call. V lost 5 bases to trimming and J lost 5 bases, with 7 bases between them. Germline V CDR1 and CDR2: SGHTA, FQGNSA. CDR3 size: 12 residues. The CDR3 loop is CASSHYNNEQFF. The CDR3 coding sequence is TGTGCCAGCAGCCACTATAACAATGAGCAGTTCTTC.

CDR3 sequence: CATSRERSSYNSPLHF. The CDR3 nucleotides read TGTGCCACCAGCAGAGAGAGGAGCTCCTATAATTCACCCCTCCACTTT. The chain combines TRBV15 with TRBJ1-6, with D unresolved. Trimming took off 0 bases at V and 0 bases at J, with 6 bases between the two ends. Germline lookup yields CDR1 LNHNV and CDR2 YYDKDF (reference sequence). The CDR3 loop spans 16 amino acids.

This clone appeared once. The rearrangement links TRBV9 to TRBJ1-4; 9 bases match TRBD1. Germline CDR1 SGDLS, CDR2 YYNGEE. V shed 2 bases and J 0 bases; nucleotides not matched to a gene: 2. The CDR3 totals 16 residues. CDR3 DNA sequence: TGTGCCAGCAGCGTGGGGACAGGGTCAACTAATGAAAAACTGTTTTTT. Its translation: CASSVGTGSTNEKLFF.

The J gene is TRBJ2-7, the V gene TRBV4-2; no reliable D call. This CDR3 region has 15 residues. CDR1 is LGHNA and CDR2 is YNFKEQ in the germline V gene. V was cut by 5 bases and J by 3 bases, with 17 bases left in between. CDR3 bases: TGTGCCAGCAGCTCCGAGACAAAATTCCTCTACGAGCAGTACTTC. Its translation is CASSSETKFLYEQYF.

This clone was seen a few times. The gene calls are TRBV14 and TRBJ1-5; 7 bases match TRBD1. V was pared by 0 bases and J by 0 bases, with 5 bases of the junction left unmatched. The CDR3 totals 17 residues. CDR1 is SGHDN and CDR2 is FVKESK in the germline V gene. Here the CDR3 DNA reads TGTGCCAGCAGCCAAGAGGGGGACAGATATAGCAATCAGCCCCAGCATTTT. Translated, it gives CASSQEGDRYSNQPQHF.

The CDR3, as DNA: TGCAGCGTTACGGCCGGGAAGGTTGGCAATGAGCAGTTCTTC. Translated, it gives CSVTAGKVGNEQFF. The chain combines TRBV29-1 with TRBJ2-1; D perhaps matches TRBD2 (5 bases). The V end lost 5 bases, the J end lost 6 bases, and 17 bases lay between the germline ends. Germline V gene lookup returns CDR1 SQVTM and CDR2 ANQGSEA. CDR3 length equals 14 residues.

This chain links TRBV10-3 with TRBJ2-1; 7 nucleotides agree with TRBD2. Losses at the gene ends were 5 bases for V and 1 base for J; bases not matched to a gene: 8. Germline-derived CDR1 and CDR2 are ENHRY and SYGVKD. CDR3 length equals 16 residues. In DNA, the CDR3 is TGTGCCATCAGTTCCTTGGGGAGGGAGTCCTACAATGAGCAGTTCTTC. It specifies CAISSLGRESYNEQFF.

Only one count was recorded for this clone. The chain joins TRBV7-3 to TRBJ1-2, with 7 bases identical to TRBD1. CDR3 length: 13 amino acids. The germline CDR1 and CDR2 sequences are SGHTA and FQGTGA. The J segment lost 4 bases and the V segment lost 5 bases, leaving 4 bases of the junction unmatched. CDR3 bases: TGTGCCAGCAGCCTGGGGACAGTCTATGGCTACACCTTC. The encoded protein is CASSLGTVYGYTF.

This clone appeared a single time. A read error may account for a junction end that differs from germline. Other DNA sequences in this specimen translate into the identical CDR3. V gene TRBV6-6 combines with J gene TRBJ1-2; D gene ambiguous. CDR3 length: 11 amino acids. From germline, CDR1 is MNHNY and CDR2 SVGAGI (reference sequence). DNA for the CDR3: TGTGCCGGGCAGACGGACTATGGCTATACCTTC. It yields the protein CAGQTDYGYTF.

As for this clone: Relative to the germline gene, one junction end is altered; a read error may explain this. V gene TRBV7-2 combines with J gene TRBJ2-1; 11 nucleotides line up with TRBD2. Looked up from germline, CDR1 is SGHTA and CDR2 is FQGNSA. The CDR3 is 15 amino acids. The CDR3 DNA is TGTGCCAGCAGCATAGCGGGGGGGCTAAGAAATGAGCAGTTCTTC. It specifies CASSIAGGLRNEQFF.

The V gene is TRBV30, the J gene TRBJ2-7; perhaps TRBD2 as D (7 bases). The CDR3 loop spans 12 amino acids. Trimming stripped 3 bases from V and 6 bases from J, with 12 bases between. Germline CDR1 reads GTSNPN; CDR2 reads SVGIG (reference sequence). DNA for the CDR3: TGTGCCTGGAGGGGGGGGCCGGCCGAGCAGTACTTC. Translation: CAWRGGPAEQYF.

The V and J genes are TRBV6-1 and TRBJ1-5; D remains unclear. CDR1 MNHNS and CDR2 SASEGT come from the germline V gene. The CDR3 runs to 14 residues. V lost 1 base to trimming and J lost 7 bases, with 11 bases between them. CDR3 loop: CASSEEWRAQPQHF. CDR3 bases: TGTGCCAGCAGTGAAGAGTGGAGGGCCCAGCCCCAGCATTTT.

This sequence joins TRBV30 and TRBJ2-1, with D possibly matching TRBD1 (5 bases). This CDR3 has 13 amino acids. Between the trimmed V and J ends, which lost 4 bases and 1 base, there was a span of 8 bases. Per germline, CDR1 GTSNPN and CDR2 SVGIG (reference sequence). The CDR3 loop reads CAWIGASYNEQFF. The CDR3 coding sequence is TGTGCCTGGATTGGGGCGTCCTACAATGAGCAGTTCTTC.

This chain links TRBV19 with TRBJ2-1, with D uncertain. Germline CDR1 is LNHDA and CDR2 is SQIVND (reference sequence). V was trimmed by 5 bases and J by 4 bases, leaving 12 bases between them. This CDR3 is 14 amino acids long. The CDR3, as DNA: TGTGCCAGTAGTGGATTCGGAGCTTACAATGAGCAGTTCTTC. Translating it yields CASSGFGAYNEQFF.

The chain links TRBV6-5 to TRBJ2-2; 7 positions agree with TRBD1. From germline, CDR1 is MNHEY and CDR2 SVGAGI. Trimming cost V 6 bases and J 2 bases; bases outside gene matches: 6. CDR3 length equals 15 residues. The CDR3 protein is CASSWDRANTGELFF. In nucleotides, the CDR3 is TGTGCCAGCAGCTGGGACAGAGCCAACACCGGGGAGCTGTTTTTT.

The chain recombines TRBV27 with TRBJ1-2, with D possibly matching TRBD1 (5 bases). Deletions cut 3 bases from V and 1 base from J, with 6 bases between. The length of the CDR3 is 13 residues. The germline V gene has CDR1 MNHEY and CDR2 SMNVEV (reference sequence). As DNA, the CDR3 is TGTGCCAGCAGTTTTCAGGGTAACTATGGCTACACCTTC. Amino acids: CASSFQGNYGYTF.

V gene TRBV5-1 combines with J gene TRBJ2-5, with D possibly TRBD2 on 6 matching bases. The CDR3 contains 18 residues. V lost 0 bases and J 1 base, leaving 19 bases between the germline ends. Per germline, CDR1 SGHRS and CDR2 YFSETQ. DNA of the CDR3: TGCGCCAGCAGCTTGGACGGTGCCCCACTCGGGGGCCAAGAGACCCAGTACTTC. As protein: CASSLDGAPLGGQETQYF.

CDR3 sequence (DNA): TGTGCCAGCAGCCTTAGAGTAGCGGGCCCCTACAATGAGCAGTTCTTC. As protein: CASSLRVAGPYNEQFF. The J gene is TRBJ2-1, the V gene TRBV11-3, with 7 bases that match TRBD2. CDR3 size: 16 residues. V lost 5 bases and J lost 2; bases outside the gene matches: 9. From germline, CDR1 is SGHNT and CDR2 YENEEA.

In this sample, this clone turned up once. This rearrangement joins TRBV18 to TRBJ2-7, with TRBD2 identical over 7 bases. V lost 3 bases to trimming and J lost 2 bases; unmatched junction nucleotides: 4. This CDR3 region has 14 residues. CDR1 is KGHSH and CDR2 is LQKENI in the germline V gene. The CDR3 bases are TGTGCCAGCTCACCCACCAGCGGGGCCTACGAGCAGTACTTC. Its translation is CASSPTSGAYEQYF.

The gene calls are TRBV5-4 and TRBJ2-1, with D tentatively TRBD2 (7 bases). With 4 bases removed from V and 9 bases from J, the gap between germline ends came to 17 bases. In germline, CDR1 is SGHNT, CDR2 YYREEE (reference sequence). CDR3 length: 14 residues. This CDR3 reads CASSPGLEGGEQFF. CDR3 nucleotides: TGTGCCAGCAGCCCCGGACTAGAAGGGGGTGAGCAGTTCTTC.

This clone showed up just once. The rearrangement uses TRBV18 and TRBJ1-3, with unresolved D. Trimming stripped 6 bases from V and 0 bases from J, with 15 bases between. This CDR3 has 16 amino acids. Per the germline V gene, CDR1 is KGHSH and CDR2 is LQKENI. In DNA form, the CDR3 reads TGTGCCAGCTCCCCTGCAGTGGTCGCCTCTGGAAACACCATATATTTT. Protein product: CASSPAVVASGNTIYF.